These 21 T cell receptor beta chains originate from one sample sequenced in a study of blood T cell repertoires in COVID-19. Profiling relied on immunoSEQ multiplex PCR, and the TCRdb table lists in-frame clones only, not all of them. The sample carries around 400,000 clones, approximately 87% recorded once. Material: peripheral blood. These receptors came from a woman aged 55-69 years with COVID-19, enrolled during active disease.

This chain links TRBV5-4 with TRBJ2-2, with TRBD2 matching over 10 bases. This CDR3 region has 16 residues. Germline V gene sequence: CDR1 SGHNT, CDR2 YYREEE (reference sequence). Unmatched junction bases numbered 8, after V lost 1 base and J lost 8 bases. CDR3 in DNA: TGTGCCAGCAGCTTGAGCGGGGGGGCCATCGTAGGGGAGCTGTTTTTT. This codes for CASSLSGGAIVGELFF.

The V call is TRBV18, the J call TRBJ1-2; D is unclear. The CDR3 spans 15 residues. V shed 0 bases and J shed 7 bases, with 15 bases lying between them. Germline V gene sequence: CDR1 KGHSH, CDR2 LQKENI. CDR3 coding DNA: TGTGCCAGCTCACCACCGCAGAGGTTGGGTTTTGGCTACACCTTC. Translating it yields CASSPPQRLGFGYTF.

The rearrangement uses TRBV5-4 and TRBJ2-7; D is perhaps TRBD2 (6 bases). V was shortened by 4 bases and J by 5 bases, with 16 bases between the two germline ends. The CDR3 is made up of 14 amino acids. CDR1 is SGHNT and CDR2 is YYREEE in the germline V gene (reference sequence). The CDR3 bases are TGTGCCAGCAGCCGCTCCGGGACTGACGACGAGCAGTACTTC. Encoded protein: CASSRSGTDDEQYF.

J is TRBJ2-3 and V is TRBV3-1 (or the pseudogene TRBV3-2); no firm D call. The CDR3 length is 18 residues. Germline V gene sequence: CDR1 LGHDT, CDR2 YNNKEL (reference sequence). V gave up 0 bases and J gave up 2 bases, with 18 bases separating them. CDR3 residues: CASSQDLGSRRYTDTQYF. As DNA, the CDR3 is TGTGCCAGCAGCCAAGATCTCGGTAGCAGACGTTACACAGATACGCAGTATTTT.

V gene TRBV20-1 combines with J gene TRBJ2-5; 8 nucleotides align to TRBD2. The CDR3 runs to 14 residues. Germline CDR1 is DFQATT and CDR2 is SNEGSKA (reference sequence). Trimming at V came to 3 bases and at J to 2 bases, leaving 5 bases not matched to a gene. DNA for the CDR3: TGCAGTGCTAGTGGTGGCGGGGGGCAAGAGACCCAGTACTTC. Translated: CSASGGGGQETQYF.

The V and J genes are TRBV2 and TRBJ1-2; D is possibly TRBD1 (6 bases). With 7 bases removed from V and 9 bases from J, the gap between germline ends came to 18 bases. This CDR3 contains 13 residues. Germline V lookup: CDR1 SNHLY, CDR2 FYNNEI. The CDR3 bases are TGTGCCAGCATCTTGGGGGACATCGGTCGCTACACCTTC. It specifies CASILGDIGRYTF.

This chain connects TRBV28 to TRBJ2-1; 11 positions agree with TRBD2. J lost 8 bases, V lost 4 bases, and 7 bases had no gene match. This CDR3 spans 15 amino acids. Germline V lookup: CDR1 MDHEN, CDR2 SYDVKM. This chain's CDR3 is CASSYIAGGPDEQFF. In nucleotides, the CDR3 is TGTGCCAGCAGTTATATAGCGGGGGGGCCCGATGAGCAGTTCTTC. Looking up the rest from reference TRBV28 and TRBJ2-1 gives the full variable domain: DVKVTQSSRYLVKRTGEKVFLECVQDMDHENMFWYRQDPGLGLRLIYFSYDVKMKEKGDIPEGYSVSREKKERFSLILESASTNQTSMYLCASSYIAGGPDEQFFGPGTRLTVL.

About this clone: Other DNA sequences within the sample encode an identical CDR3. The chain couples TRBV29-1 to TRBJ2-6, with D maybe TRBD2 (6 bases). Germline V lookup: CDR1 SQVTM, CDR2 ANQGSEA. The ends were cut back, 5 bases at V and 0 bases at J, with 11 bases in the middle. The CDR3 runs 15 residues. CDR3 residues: CSVRVGSSGANVLTF. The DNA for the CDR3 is TGCAGCGTTAGGGTCGGGAGCTCTGGGGCCAACGTCCTGACTTTC.

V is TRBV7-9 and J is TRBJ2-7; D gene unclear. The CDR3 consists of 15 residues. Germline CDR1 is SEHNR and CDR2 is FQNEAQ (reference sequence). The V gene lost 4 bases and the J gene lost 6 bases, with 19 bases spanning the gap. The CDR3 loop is CASSSHSGPIGEQYF. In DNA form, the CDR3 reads TGTGCCAGCAGCTCTCACAGTGGCCCTATCGGCGAGCAGTACTTC.

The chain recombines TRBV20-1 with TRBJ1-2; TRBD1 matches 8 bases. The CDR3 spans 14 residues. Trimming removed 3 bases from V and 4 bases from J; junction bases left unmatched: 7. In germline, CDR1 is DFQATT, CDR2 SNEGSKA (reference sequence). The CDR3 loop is CSASLTGVSYGYTF. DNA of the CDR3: TGCAGTGCTAGTTTGACAGGGGTGAGCTATGGCTACACCTTC.

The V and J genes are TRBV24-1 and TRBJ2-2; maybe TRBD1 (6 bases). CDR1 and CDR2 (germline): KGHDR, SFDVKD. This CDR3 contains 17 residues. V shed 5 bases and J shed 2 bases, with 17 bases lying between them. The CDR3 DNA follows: TGTGCCACCAGTGGGGCCGTAGGACAGTCTAACACCGGGGAGCTGTTTTTT. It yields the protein CATSGAVGQSNTGELFF.

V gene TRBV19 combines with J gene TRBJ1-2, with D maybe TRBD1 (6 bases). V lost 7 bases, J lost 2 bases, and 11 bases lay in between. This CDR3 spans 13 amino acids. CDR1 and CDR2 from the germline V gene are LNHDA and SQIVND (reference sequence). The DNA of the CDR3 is TGTGCCAGTAAGCTCAGGGGAAACTATGGCTACACCTTC. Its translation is CASKLRGNYGYTF. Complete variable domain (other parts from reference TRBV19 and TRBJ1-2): DGGITQSPKYLFRKEGQNVTLSCEQNLNHDAMYWYRQDPGQGLRLIYYSQIVNDFQKGDIAEGYSVSREKKESFPLTVTSAQKNPTAFYLCASKLRGNYGYTFGSGTRLTVV.

The CDR3 loop is CATSRDPPRTGGQETQYF. DNA of the CDR3: TGTGCCACCAGCAGAGACCCCCCTAGGACAGGGGGCCAAGAGACCCAGTACTTC. The chain links TRBV15 to TRBJ2-5, with TRBD1 matching 10 bases. From germline, CDR1 is LNHNV and CDR2 YYDKDF (reference sequence). The J segment lost 1 base and the V segment lost 0 bases, leaving 8 bases of the junction unmatched. CDR3 length equals 18 residues.

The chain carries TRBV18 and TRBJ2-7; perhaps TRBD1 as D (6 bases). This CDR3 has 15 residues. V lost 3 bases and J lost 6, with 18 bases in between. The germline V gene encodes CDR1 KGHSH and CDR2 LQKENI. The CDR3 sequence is CASSPDRTQRSEQYF. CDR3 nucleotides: TGTGCCAGCTCACCTGACAGGACTCAAAGGAGCGAGCAGTACTTC.

CDR3 in amino acids: CASSRSGTSGGAREQYF. CDR3 DNA: TGTGCCAGCAGTCGTTCCGGGACTAGCGGGGGGGCGAGGGAGCAGTACTTC. The chain has TRBV7-9 and TRBJ2-7; 16 bases align to TRBD2. This CDR3 spans 17 amino acids. The V gene's germline CDR1 is SEHNR and CDR2 FQNEAQ (reference sequence). The J segment lost 7 bases and the V segment lost 6 bases, leaving 12 bases of the junction unmatched.

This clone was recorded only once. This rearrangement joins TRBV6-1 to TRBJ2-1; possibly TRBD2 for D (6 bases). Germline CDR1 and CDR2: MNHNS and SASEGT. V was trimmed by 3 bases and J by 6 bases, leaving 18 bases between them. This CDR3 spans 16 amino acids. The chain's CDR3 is CASSEAGTPGTNEQFF. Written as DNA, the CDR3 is TGTGCCAGCAGTGAGGCGGGGACCCCCGGAACCAATGAGCAGTTCTTC.

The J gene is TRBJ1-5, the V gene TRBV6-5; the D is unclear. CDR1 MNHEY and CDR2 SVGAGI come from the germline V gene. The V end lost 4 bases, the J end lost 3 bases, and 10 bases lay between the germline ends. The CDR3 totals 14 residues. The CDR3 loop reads CASSWGGNNQPQHF. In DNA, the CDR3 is TGTGCCAGCAGTTGGGGAGGGAACAATCAGCCCCAGCATTTT.

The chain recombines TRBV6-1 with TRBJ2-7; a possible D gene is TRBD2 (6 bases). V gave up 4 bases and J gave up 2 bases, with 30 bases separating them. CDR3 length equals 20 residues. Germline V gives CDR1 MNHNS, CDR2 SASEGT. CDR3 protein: CASSVSVGGGMGFITYEQYF. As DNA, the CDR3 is TGTGCCAGCAGTGTTTCGGTGGGCGGAGGGATGGGATTTATCACCTACGAGCAGTACTTC.

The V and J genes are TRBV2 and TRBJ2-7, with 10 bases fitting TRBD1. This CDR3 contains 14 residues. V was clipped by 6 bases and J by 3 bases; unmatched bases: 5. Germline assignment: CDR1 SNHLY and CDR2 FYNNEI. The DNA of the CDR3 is TGTGCCAGCAGCCGGGACAGGGGAATCTACGAGCAGTACTTC. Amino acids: CASSRDRGIYEQYF.

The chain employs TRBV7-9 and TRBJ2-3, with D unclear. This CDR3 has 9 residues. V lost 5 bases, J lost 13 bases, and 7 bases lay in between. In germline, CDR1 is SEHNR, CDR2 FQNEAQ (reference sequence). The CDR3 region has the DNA TGTGCCAGCAGCCCCGCAGAGTATTTT. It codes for CASSPAEYF.

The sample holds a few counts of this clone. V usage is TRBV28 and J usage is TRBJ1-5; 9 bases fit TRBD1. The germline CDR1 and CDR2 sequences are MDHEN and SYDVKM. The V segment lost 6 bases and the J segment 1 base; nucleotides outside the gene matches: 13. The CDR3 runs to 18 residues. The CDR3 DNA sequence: TGTGCCAGCAGACCGCGGGACAGGGTTATTGAGAGCAATCAGCCCCAGCATTTT. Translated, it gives CASRPRDRVIESNQPQHF.